This T cell receptor (beta chain) was observed in a study of blood T cell repertoires in COVID-19. Background on the study: Material from acute and convalescent COVID-19 was sourced from the United States, Italy and Spain.

Assay used: immunoSEQ multiplex PCR; TCRdb lists only in-frame clones, some missing. The sample records around 420,000 clones, roughly 88% being singletons. Participant ages covered about 18 to 89 years across 25 or so US areas. Participants were placed into cohorts based on the clinical history they reported. The length of the CDR3 is 13 residues. The germline V gene encodes CDR1 MNHEY and CDR2 SVGAGI. J was trimmed by 11 bases and V by 6 bases; bases with no gene match: 5. Sequences were obtained from PBMCs or T cells enriched from blood (not recorded which). J is TRBJ2-2 and V is TRBV6-5; 11 positions match TRBD2. The receptor was derived from a woman in her thirties or forties with acute COVID-19. As DNA, the CDR3 is TGTGCCAGCAGACATAGCGGGGGGGGAGAGCTGTTTTTT. As protein: CASRHSGGGELFF.